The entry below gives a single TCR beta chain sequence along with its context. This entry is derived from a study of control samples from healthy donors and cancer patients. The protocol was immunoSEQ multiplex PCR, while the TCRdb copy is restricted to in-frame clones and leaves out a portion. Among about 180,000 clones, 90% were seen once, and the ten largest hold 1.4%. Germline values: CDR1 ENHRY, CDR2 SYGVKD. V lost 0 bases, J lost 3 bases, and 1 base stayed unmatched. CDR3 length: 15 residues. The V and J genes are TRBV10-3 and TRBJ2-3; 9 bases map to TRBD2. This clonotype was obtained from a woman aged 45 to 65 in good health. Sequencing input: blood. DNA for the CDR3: TGTGCCATCAGTGAGTCTACTAGCGGGACAGATACGCAGTATTTT. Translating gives CAISESTSGTDTQYF.